This T cell receptor beta chain appears in the sequencing data of a study of CXCR3-negative and CXCR3-positive naive CD8 T cells (dated by TCRdb to about 2019). About the study as a whole: Around 140 million TRB reads were obtained in total, roughly 1.5 +/- 0.3 million reads per library. Data from roughly twelve donors, pooled across two independent experiments, went into the diversity and physicochemical repertoire analyses. TRBV-TRBJ cluster analysis included naive subsets from several donors and memory cells from 3 donors.

To note about this clonotype: Its antigen is still unknown.

For each CD8+ T cell subset, flow sorting was done in triplicate, and 310,000 or so cells per subset went directly into RLT lysis buffer. To exclude memory contaminants, naive CD8+ T cells were stringently defined as CD45RO-CCR7+CD27+CD95-. Standard density gradient centrifugation was used to isolate peripheral blood mononuclear cells from buffy coats. Naive CXCR3-negative and CXCR3-positive CD8+ T cells were flow-sorted using a FACSAria III. Total RNA was extracted from sorted cells with an RNeasy Mini Kit. These reads were obtained on a NextSeq 550. The Human TCR Profiling Kit (MiLaboratory) was used to prepare UMI-labeled 5' RACE TRB cDNA libraries. cDNA synthesis used the entire amount of extracted RNA, and PCR amplification then used the entire amount of cDNA produced. Libraries were prepared in parallel with an identical number of PCR cycles. The source study handled its data this way. With a requirement of at least two reads per UMI, MIGEC and MiXCR extracted about 49,000 +/- 11,000 unique UMI-labeled TRB cDNA molecules per library. On average, about 40,000 +/- 10,000 functional in-frame TRB CDR3 nucleotide clonotypes lacking stop codons were found per library. After each sample was downsampled to 5000 UMI-labeled TRB molecules, VDJtools was used to calculate diversity metrics such as normalized Shannon-Wiener and Chao1. For the central five CDR3 residues, VDJtools calculated physicochemical properties weighted by clonotype size, namely interaction energy, strength, volume and Kidera factor 4. Following TCRdb reprocessing, every CDR3 protein sequence forms one entry, and DNA is not provided. These V and J calls derive from TCRdb rather than the authors' analysis. This specimen's table enumerates 150,000 to 180,000 distinct CDR3 sequences. About 0.48% of the sample belongs to the ten largest clones.

Study-wide conclusions, independent of this receptor: Because surface CD5, which is linked to self-reactivity in mice, was comparable between the naive subsets, TCR interaction strength was also inferred from TRB CDR3 physicochemical properties. Similar TRBV-TRBJ usage was shown by naive CXCR3-negative and CXCR3-positive cells from the same donor, whereas distinct patterns were shown by memory cells. TRB CDR3s from CXCR3-positive naive cells showed higher hydrophobicity (lower Kidera factor 4), lower energy, and higher strength and volume indices than CXCR3-negative naive cells. Repertoire diversity was comparably high in both naive subsets but much lower in memory CD8+ T cells. CXCR3 expression partially decreased after cryopreservation, so most assays used freshly isolated PBMCs.

The CDR3 contains 15 residues, cysteine and phenylalanine counted. DNA is not recorded here. Taken from the germline V gene, the CDR1 and CDR2 loops are SGHDN and FVKESK. The sequence joins TRBV14 to TRBJ2-7; with no DNA, the TCRdb D assignment of TRBD1 cannot be verified. Sequencing used naive CXCR3+ CD8+ T cells from blood. Reading the label with the study, this specimen's cell subset or site is: CD45RO-CCR7+CD27+CD95- naive CD8+ T cells expressing CXCR3 (TNR3+). This sequence originates from a human donor in good health. Some clones in this sample may be carry-over from other donors' samples. The CDR3 in this case is CASSPQSRGTYEQYF.